This T cell receptor beta chain was profiled in a study of beta chain features in type 1 diabetes (dated by TCRdb to about 2018). About the study as a whole: No differences in mean age, gender distribution, total cell number or subset yield were found between patients and healthy donors. Whereas all 30 or so donors provided naive and central memory subsets, regulatory and stem cell-like memory subsets were isolated from just 8 patients and roughly 8 healthy donors. Across all samples, some 99 million sorted cells were examined, and cell number per subset correlated strongly with RNA yield. In the study, recently diagnosed type 1 diabetes patients and matched healthy donors were compared on the TCRB repertoires of their sorted circulating CD4+ T cell subsets.

Sequences MDHEN (CDR1) and SYDVKM (CDR2) are obtained from the germline V gene. The CDR3, from cysteine to phenylalanine, totals 14 residues. CDR3 DNA only is kept here, 42 bases in frame from base 1. The V end loses 3 bases and the J end loses 4 bases, and a stretch of 10 bases separates them. Each donor gave one peripheral blood draw, averaging roughly 120 mL, which was collected into heparinised tubes. A BD FACSAria II was used to sort naive, central memory, regulatory and stem cell-like memory CD4+ T cells with a panel that included CD45RO, CCR7, CD25, CD127, CD95 and CD27. Purity was above 98% for every sorted population. PBMCs were separated immediately by Lymphoprep density gradient centrifugation and were stained directly, without being cultured. Samples were stained and sorted in pairs, with one healthy donor and one patient per experiment, so that batch effects were minimized. In this sample, this clone turned up a few times. It lacks a known antigen. No much larger clonotype is one base removed from it; base qualities were not supplied.

General study outcomes and caveats: Shorter templates might be favored by PCR, yet because patient and control samples were amplified and corrected together, any such skew would affect both groups equally. HLA sub-analyses involved small numbers of individuals, so any influence of HLA type on TCRB rearrangement remained unresolved. At VDJ recombination sites, patients with type 1 diabetes made fewer insertions and deleted more nucleotides, a pattern implying thymic rearrangement abnormalities. In all four CD4+ subsets, TCRB CDR3 length was moderately but significantly shorter in type 1 diabetes patients. Because cDNA rather than genomic DNA was sequenced, highly expressing activated cells could have been over-represented, although no difference in activation and CD3 levels was found between groups. Naive, central memory and regulatory TCRB repertoires appeared to be more similar among patients than among healthy donors.

The entire isolated RNA was reverse transcribed using the High Capacity cDNA Reverse Transcription Kit, and thus expressed TCRB transcripts were sequenced. Deep immunoSEQ sequencing was performed on naive, central memory and regulatory T cell samples, with an average of around 3.5 million total reads per sample. Sorted cells were lysed in RLT buffer, and RNA was extracted using DNase-treated RNeasy Micro or Mini kits according to cell number. To prevent cross-contamination, every cell subset was processed on its own, while patient and healthy donor samples were processed together. Using the immunoSEQ multiplex PCR, TCRB sequences were amplified from cDNA into 87-bp fragments spanning the CDR3 region. Amplicons were sequenced on the Illumina HiSeq platform. Turning to the authors' computational methods: Synthetic template baselines were used to correct PCR bias computationally, reads within Hamming distance 2 were collapsed together, and singletons that could not be merged were discarded. Reads were aligned against IMGT so that V, D and J genes, CDR3 length and insertions or deletions at six rearrangement sites could be assigned. Within each subset, clonotype counts were normalized to the number of sorted cells before true diversity and Gini coefficients were calculated with the tcR R package. The overlap coefficient, calculated on TCRB nucleotide sequences, was used to measure repertoire sharing. Out-of-frame TCRB sequences from naive cells were analyzed to stand in for the pre-selection repertoire. This is the immuneACCESS table as TCRdb keeps it, with only in-frame sequences that have V and J called. A part of the clones is gone; compared with another copy, unresolved V genes explain less than half, and the rest is unexplained. D and trimming were read from the DNA, whereas the V and J calls and clone size are those reported in that table. The table for this sample lists 310,000 or so clones; approximately 10% of them were counted only once. The biggest ten clones account for over 0.015% of the sample.

This chain joins TRBV28 to TRBJ2-4; tentative D gene TRBD1, with 6 bases matching. This receptor was identified in a woman in her 30s in good health. The sample consisted of naive CD4+ T cells from blood. The cell subset or site tag for this specimen amounts to: true naive CD4+ T cells. The nucleotides read TGTGCCAGCAGTTTTCCAGGGGTGAAAAACATTCAGTACTTC. Its protein product is CASSFPGVKNIQYF.